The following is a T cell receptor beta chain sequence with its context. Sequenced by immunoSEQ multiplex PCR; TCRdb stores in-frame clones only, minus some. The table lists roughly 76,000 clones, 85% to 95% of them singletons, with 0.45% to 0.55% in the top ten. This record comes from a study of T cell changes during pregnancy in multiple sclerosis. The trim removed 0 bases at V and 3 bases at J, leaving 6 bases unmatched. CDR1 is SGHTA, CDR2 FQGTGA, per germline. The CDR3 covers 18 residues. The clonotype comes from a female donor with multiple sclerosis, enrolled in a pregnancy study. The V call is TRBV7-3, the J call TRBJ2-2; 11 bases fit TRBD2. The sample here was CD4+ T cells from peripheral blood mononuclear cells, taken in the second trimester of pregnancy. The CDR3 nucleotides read TGTGCCAGCAGCTTAACCAAGGGACTAGCGGCCGACACCGGGGAGCTGTTTTTT. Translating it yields CASSLTKGLAADTGELFF.